This section outlines one T cell receptor beta chain sequence together with its context. This entry belongs to a study of control samples from healthy donors and cancer patients. CDR3 length: 16 residues. From germline, CDR1 is MNHEY and CDR2 SVGEGT. Deletions cut 6 bases from V and 10 bases from J, with 25 bases between. Sequenced by immunoSEQ multiplex PCR; TCRdb stores in-frame clones only, minus some. The profile shows approximately 130,000 clones, roughly 84% of them singletons. This chain uses TRBV6-2 or TRBV6-3 with TRBJ1-5, with D tentatively TRBD1 (5 bases). This TCR derives from a middle-aged man in good health. Sample: blood. The CDR3 loop is CASSPPGGIRGRPQHF. The CDR3 DNA reads as TGTGCCAGCAGCCCCCCGGGCGGGATTCGGGGCCGTCCCCAGCATTTT.